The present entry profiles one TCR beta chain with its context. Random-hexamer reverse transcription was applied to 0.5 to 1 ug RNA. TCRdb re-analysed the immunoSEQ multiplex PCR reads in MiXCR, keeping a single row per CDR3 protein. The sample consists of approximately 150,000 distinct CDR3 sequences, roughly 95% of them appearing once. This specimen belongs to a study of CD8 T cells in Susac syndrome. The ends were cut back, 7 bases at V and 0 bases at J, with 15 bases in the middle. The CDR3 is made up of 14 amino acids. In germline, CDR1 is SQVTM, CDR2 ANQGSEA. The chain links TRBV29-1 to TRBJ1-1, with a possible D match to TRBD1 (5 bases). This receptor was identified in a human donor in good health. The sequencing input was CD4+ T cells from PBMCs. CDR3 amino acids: CSARGPGMNTEAFF. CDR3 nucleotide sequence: TGCAGCGCAAGGGGCCCAGGGATGAACACTGAAGCTTTCTTT.